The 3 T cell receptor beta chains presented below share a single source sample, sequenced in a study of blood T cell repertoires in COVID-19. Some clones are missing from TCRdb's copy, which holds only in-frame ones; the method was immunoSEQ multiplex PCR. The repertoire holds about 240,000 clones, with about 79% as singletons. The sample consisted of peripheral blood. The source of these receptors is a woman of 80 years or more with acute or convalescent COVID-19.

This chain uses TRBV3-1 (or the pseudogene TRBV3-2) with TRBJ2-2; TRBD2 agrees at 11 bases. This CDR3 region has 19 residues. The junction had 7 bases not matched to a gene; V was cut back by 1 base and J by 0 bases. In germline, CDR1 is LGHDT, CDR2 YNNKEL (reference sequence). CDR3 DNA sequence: TGTGCCAGCAGCCAAGGGCTAGCGGGGGGCCTCTCGAACACCGGGGAGCTGTTTTTT. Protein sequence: CASSQGLAGGLSNTGELFF.

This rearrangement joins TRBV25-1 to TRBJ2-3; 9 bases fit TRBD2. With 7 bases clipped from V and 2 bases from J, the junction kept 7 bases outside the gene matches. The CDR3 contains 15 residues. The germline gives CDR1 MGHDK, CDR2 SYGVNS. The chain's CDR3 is CASMRTSVTTDTQYF. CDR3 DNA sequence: TGTGCCAGCATGAGGACTAGCGTTACCACAGATACGCAGTATTTT.

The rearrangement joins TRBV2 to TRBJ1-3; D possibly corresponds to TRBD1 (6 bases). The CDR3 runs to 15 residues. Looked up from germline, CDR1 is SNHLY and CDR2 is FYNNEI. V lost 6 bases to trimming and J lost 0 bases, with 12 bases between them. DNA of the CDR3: TGTGCCAGCAGGGAACAGGGTAACTCTGGAAACACCATATATTTT. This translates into CASREQGNSGNTIYF.